This T cell receptor beta chain came from a study of blood T cell repertoires in COVID-19. Study context: COVID-19 samples from acute and convalescent phases originated in the United States, Italy and Spain. PBMCs, B-cell-depleted T cells, or T cells provided the cDNA or gDNA that made up the material.

Original methodology: Counts of nucleated cells, estimated from reference gene primer amplification, were obtained. Libraries were prepared by immunoSEQ multiplex PCR; TCRdb keeps only in-frame clonotypes and omits some of them. Clone size and the V and J calls come from that table; the DNA yielded D and trimming. Of 200,000 to 300,000 clones detected, approximately 82% appear once; the ten largest clones hold 2% to 2.5%. Material: peripheral blood. This TCR came from a man aged 40-50 years who had recovered from COVID-19.

CDR3 DNA: TGTGCCAGCAGTCCTTCCGGGGGTTTGGGCACTGAAGCTTTCTTT. Residues: CASSPSGGLGTEAFF. This chain connects TRBV27 to TRBJ1-1; tentative D call: TRBD1 (5 bases). CDR1 and CDR2 from the germline V gene are MNHEY and SMNVEV (reference sequence). This CDR3 comprises 15 residues. Trimming removed 5 bases at V and 4 bases at J, with 17 bases between.